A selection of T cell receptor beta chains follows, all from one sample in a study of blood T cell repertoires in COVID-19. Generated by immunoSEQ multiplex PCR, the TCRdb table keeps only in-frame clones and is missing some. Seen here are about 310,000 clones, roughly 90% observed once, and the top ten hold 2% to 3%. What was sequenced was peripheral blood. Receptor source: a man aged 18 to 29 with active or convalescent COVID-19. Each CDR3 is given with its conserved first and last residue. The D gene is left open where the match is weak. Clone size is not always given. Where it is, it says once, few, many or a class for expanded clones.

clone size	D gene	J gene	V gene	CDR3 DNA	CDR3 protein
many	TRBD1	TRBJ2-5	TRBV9	TGTGCCAGCAGCGACGGGACAGGGGGCGTGCTGCGGTCGTCCCAGTACTTC	CASSDGTGGVLRSSQYF
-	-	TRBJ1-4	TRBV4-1	TGCGCCAGCAGCCAAGGGACGGGGAATGAAAAACTGTTTTTT	CASSQGTGNEKLFF
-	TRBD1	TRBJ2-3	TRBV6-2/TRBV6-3	TGTGCCAGCAGCCGGGACAGAAACACAGATACGCAGTATTTT	CASSRDRNTDTQYF
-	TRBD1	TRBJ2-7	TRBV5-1	TGCGCCAGCAGCTGGACAGGGGATAACTACGAGCAGTACTTC	CASSWTGDNYEQYF
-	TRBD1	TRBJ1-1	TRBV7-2	TGTGCCAGCAGCTCAATTTCCGGGACAGGGTTGAGGTCCACTGAAGCTTTCTTT	CASSSISGTGLRSTEAFF
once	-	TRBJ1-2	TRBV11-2	TGTGCCAGCAGCTTGGTTCTGGCAGGAGGGGACTATGGCTACACCTTC	CASSLVLAGGDYGYTF
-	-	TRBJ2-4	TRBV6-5	TGTGCCAGCAGTTCGTTCGGCGGTGTCAAAAACATTCAGTACTTC	CASSSFGGVKNIQYF
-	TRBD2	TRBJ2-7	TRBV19	TGTGCCAGTAGTACTCTTTCTAGCGGGAGATATTACGAGCAGTACTTC	CASSTLSSGRYYEQYF
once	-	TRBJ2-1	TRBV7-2	TGTGCCAGCAGCTTAGTCTCGAGGTCGGCAGGGAATAGCAATGAGCAGTTCTTC	CASSLVSRSAGNSNEQFF
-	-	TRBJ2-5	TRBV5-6	TGTGCCAGCAGCTTGAGGCAGGGAAGCACCCTAGAGACCCAGTACTTC	CASSLRQGSTLETQYF
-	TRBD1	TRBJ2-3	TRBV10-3	TGTGCCATCCGAAGGACAGGGGAATTGACAGATACGCAGTATTTT	CAIRRTGELTDTQYF
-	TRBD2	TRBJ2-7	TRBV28	TGTGCCAGCAGTTTTCTGGTGGGGGCCGATAGGAGCGGGAGGAGAGAGCAGTACTTC	CASSFLVGADRSGRREQYF
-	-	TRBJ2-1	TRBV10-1	TGCGCCAGCAGTAGTCATATGGCGGGTCACCCTTACAATGAGCAGTTCTTC	CASSSHMAGHPYNEQFF
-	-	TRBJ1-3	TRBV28	TGTGCCAGCAGTTTGGCGGTATCTGGAAACACCATATATTTT	CASSLAVSGNTIYF
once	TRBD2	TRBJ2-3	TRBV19	TGTGCCAGTAGGCCAGCCCCTAGCGGGAGCACAGATACGCAGTATTTT	CASRPAPSGSTDTQYF
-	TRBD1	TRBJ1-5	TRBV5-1	TGCGCCAGCAGTCCGGGAGGGGGCCCTCAGCCCCAGCATTTT	CASSPGGGPQPQHF
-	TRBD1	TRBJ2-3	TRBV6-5	TGTGCCAGCAGTTCGAACAGGGGGCGAACAGATACGCAGTATTTT	CASSSNRGRTDTQYF
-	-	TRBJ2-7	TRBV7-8	TGTGCCAGCAGCTTAAGCAGGGCCGCACACGAGCAGTACTTC	CASSLSRAAHEQYF
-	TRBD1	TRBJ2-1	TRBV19	TGTGCCAGTGCTCAGGACAGGGGAAATGAGCAGTTCTTC	CASAQDRGNEQFF
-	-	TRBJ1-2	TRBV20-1	TGCAGTGCTAGTACCCCAGGGAGGACCCAACCTCCTGGCTACACCTTC	CSASTPGRTQPPGYTF
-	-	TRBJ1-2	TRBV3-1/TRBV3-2	TGTGCCAGCAGCCAAGCGCGGAATGGTCCTAACTATGGCTACACCTTC	CASSQARNGPNYGYTF
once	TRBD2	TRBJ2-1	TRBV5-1	TGCGCCAGCAGCGTCCGTTTTGGCGGGAGTTTCGATGAGCAGTTCTTC	CASSVRFGGSFDEQFF
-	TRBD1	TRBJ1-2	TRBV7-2	TGTGCCAGCAGCCTAGACAGGGTGGGCTATGGCTACACCTTC	CASSLDRVGYGYTF
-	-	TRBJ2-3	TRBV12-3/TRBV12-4	TGTGCCAGCAGTTGGAGGACTACTGATACGCAGTATTTT	CASSWRTTDTQYF
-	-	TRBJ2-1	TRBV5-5	TGTGCCAGCAGCTTGTCGGTTGAGCAGTTCTTC	CASSLSVEQFF
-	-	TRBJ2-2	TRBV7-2	TGTGCCAGCAGCTTGGGGGCCCACGGGGAGCTGTTTTTT	CASSLGAHGELFF
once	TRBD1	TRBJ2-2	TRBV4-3	TGCGCCAGCAGCCAGAGACAGGGGCAGGACGGGGAGCTGTTTTTT	CASSQRQGQDGELFF
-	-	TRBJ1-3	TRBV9	TGTGCCAGCTCCCACCCGGGGGACACCATATATTTT	CASSHPGDTIYF
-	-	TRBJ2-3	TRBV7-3	TGTGCCAGCAGTCTTTCCGGGACTAGCACAGATACGCAGTATTTT	CASSLSGTSTDTQYF
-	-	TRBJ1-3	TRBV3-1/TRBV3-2	TGTGCCAGCAGCAAACTAATCTCTGGAAACACCATATATTTT	CASSKLISGNTIYF
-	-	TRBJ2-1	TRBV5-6	TGTGCCAGCAGCTTGCAGGGAAAGGGCTCCTACAATGAGCAGTTCTTC	CASSLQGKGSYNEQFF
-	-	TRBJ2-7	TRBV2	TGTGCCAGCAGTCTTAGGACAAGTTCCGAGGCAGTGCAGTACTTC	CASSLRTSSEAVQYF
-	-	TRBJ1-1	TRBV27	TGTGCCAGCAGTGGCAGACAGGTCTTGAGCACTGAAGCTTTCTTT	CASSGRQVLSTEAFF
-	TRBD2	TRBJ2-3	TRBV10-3	TGTGCCATCCGCCGACTAGCGGGAGAGACTACAGATACGCAGTATTTT	CAIRRLAGETTDTQYF
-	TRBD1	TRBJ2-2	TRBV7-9	TGTGCCAGCAGCTTAGTCCAGGGGGCCACAACCGGGGAGCTGTTTTTT	CASSLVQGATTGELFF
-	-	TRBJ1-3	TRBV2	TGTGCCACTTTGAGCTCTGGAAACACCATATATTTT	CATLSSGNTIYF
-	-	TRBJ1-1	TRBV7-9	TGTGCCAGCAGCTCATACAGGACAATGTTCGTGGACACTGAAGCTTTCTTT	CASSSYRTMFVDTEAFF
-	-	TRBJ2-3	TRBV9	TGTGCCAGCAGCGGGATGGGGGCCGGCACAGATACGCAGTATTTT	CASSGMGAGTDTQYF
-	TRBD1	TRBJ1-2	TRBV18	TGTGCCAGTGAACCCGGGACAGCTACTAACTATGGCTACACCTTC	CASEPGTATNYGYTF
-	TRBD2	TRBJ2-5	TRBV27	TGTGCCAGCAGCCGGCGGGGGACGCAAGAGACCCAGTACTTC	CASSRRGTQETQYF
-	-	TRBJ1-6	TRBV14	TGTGCCAGCAGCCAAGATCTCGCGGGTTCACCCCTCCACTTT	CASSQDLAGSPLHF
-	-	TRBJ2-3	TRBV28	TGTGCCAGCAGTACCAAGGGACTCCTCGGGGGGCGGGCCGATACGCAGTATTTT	CASSTKGLLGGRADTQYF
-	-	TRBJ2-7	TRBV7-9	TGTGCCAGCAGCTTCGGACCTGACAGGGAGCAGTACTTC	CASSFGPDREQYF
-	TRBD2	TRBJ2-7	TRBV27	TGTGCCAGCAGTATCAATACAGGCCGGGGGGTCGGCGAGCAGTACTTC	CASSINTGRGVGEQYF
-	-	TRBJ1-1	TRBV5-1	TGCGCCAGCAGCTTGGAAGGGGTACGTGAAGCTTTCTTT	CASSLEGVREAFF
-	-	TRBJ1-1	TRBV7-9	TGTGCCAGCAGCTTGTTTGTCGACACTGAAGCTTTCTTT	CASSLFVDTEAFF
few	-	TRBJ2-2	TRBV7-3	TGTGCCAGCAGCTTAATAGCTAGCGGGGAGCTGTTTTTT	CASSLIASGELFF
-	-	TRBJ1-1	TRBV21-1	TGTGCCAGCCCCCGTCGAGTACCGATGAAGAACACTGAAGCTTTCTTT	CASPRRVPMKNTEAFF